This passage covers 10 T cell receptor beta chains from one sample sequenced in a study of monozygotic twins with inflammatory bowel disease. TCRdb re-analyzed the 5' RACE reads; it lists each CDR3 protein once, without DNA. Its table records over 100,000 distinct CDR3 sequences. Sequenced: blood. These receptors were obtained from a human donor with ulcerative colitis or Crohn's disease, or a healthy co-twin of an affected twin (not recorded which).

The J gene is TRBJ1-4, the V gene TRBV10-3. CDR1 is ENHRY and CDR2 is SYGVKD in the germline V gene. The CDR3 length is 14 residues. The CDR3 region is CVISDPVLGKALFF.

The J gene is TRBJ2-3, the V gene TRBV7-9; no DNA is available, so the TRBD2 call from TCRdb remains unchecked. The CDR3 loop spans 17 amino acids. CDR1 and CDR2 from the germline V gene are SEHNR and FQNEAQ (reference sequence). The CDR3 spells CASSFPSGGTSTDTQYF.

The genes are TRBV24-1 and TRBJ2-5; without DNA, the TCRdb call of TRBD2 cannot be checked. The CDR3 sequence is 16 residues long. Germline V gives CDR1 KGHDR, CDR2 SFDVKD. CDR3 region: CATSDVNSGEKETQYF.

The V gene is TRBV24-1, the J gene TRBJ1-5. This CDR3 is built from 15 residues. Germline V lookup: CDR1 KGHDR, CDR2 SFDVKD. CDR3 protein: CATSEGPYSNQPQHF.

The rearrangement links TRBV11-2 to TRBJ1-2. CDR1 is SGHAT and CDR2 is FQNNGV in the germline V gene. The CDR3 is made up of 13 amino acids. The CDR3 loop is CASSLDSSYGYTF.

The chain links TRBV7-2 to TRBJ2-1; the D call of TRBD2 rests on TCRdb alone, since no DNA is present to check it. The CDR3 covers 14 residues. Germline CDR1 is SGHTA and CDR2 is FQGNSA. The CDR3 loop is CVSSGTSGSYEQFF.

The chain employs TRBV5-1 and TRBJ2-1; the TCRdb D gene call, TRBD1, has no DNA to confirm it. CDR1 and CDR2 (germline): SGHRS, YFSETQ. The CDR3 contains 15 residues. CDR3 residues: CASSSSGVHYNEQFF.

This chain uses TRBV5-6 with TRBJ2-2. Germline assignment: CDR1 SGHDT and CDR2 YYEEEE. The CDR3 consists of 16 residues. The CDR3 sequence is CASSLVSFRSTQELFF.

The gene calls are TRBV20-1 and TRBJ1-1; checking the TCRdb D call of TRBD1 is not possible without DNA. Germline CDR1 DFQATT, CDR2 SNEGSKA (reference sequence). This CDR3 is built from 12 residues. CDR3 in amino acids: CSASFSGAEAFF.

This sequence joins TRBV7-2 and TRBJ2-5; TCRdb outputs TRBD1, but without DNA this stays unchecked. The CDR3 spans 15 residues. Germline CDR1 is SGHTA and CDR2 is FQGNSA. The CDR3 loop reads CASSLGDRLKETQYF.